This entry is about one T cell receptor (beta chain). As to time point: peripheral blood 6 weeks after treatment start. The record originates from a study of PD-L1 blockade in urothelial cancer. Clones were read by immunoSEQ multiplex PCR, and TCRdb kept only the in-frame ones, dropping some. Of fewer than 50,000 clones in the sample, about 89% were seen once. CDR1 and CDR2 from the germline V gene are SGHDT and YYEEEE. The V gene lost 7 bases and the J gene lost 5 bases, with 19 bases spanning the gap. The CDR3 is made up of 14 amino acids. The rearrangement links TRBV5-6 to TRBJ2-7; tentatively, D is TRBD1 (6 bases). This sequence originates from a man between 65 and 80 years old with urothelial cancer. This sample comprised PBMCs, obtained around atezolizumab (anti-PD-L1) treatment. CDR3 protein: CASVEGGKNNEQYF. In nucleotides, the CDR3 is TGTGCCAGCGTAGAAGGGGGAAAGAACAACGAGCAGTACTTC.